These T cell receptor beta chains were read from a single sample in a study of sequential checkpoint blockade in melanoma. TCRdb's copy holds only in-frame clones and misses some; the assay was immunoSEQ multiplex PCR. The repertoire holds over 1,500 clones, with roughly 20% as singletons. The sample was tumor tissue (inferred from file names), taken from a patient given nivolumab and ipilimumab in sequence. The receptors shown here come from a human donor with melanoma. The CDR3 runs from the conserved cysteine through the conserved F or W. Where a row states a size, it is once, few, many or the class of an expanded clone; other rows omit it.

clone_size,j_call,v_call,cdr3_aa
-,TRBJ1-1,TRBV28,CASSLLINTEAFF
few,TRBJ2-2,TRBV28,CASIRDRGELFF
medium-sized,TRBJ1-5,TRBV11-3,CASSLMGQGNQPQHF
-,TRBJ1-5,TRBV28,CASKTGGFYSNQPQHF
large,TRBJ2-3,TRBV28,CASSLLSRTSTDTQYF
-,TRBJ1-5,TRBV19,CASSIAGFNQPQHF
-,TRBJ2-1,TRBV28,CASSFGYRGNEQFF
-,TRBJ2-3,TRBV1,CASSRTSGPVLADTQYF
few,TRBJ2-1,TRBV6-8,CASSYHGALLNEQFF
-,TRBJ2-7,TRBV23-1,CASSPGQGSDPTGAYEQYF
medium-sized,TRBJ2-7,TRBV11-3,CASSLEVRRVDEQYF
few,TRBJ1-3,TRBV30,CAWSAQGTGNTIYF
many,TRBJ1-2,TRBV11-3,CASSLTAGSGYGYTF
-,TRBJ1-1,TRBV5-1,CASSLNRPGRPQGTEAFF
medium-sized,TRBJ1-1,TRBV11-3,CASSLGRDMDTEAFF
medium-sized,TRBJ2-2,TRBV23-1,CASSLGNTGELFF
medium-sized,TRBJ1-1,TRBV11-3,CASTRGREATRMNTEAFF